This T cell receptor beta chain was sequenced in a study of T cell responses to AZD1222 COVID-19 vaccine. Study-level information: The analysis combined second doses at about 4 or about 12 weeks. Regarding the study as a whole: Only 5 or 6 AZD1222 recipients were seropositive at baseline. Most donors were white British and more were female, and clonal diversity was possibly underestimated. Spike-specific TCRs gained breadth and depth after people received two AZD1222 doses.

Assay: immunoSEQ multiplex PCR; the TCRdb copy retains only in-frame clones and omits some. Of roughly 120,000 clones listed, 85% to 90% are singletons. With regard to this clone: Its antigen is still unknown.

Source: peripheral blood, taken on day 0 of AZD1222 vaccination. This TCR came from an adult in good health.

CDR3 sequence reads: CAWSKPGGGNSPLHF. The CDR3 region has the DNA TGTGCCTGGAGTAAGCCGGGCGGCGGCAATTCACCCCTCCACTTT. V gene TRBV30 combines with J gene TRBJ1-6; D is unclear. The germline CDR1 and CDR2 sequences are GTSNPN and SVGIG (reference sequence). The CDR3 is 15 amino acids. V lost 2 bases to trimming and J lost 7 bases, with 15 bases between them.